This TCR beta chain was sequenced for a study of CD8 T cells in ankylosing spondylitis. Scientists made TCR beta libraries using quantitative 5'-RACE with molecular barcodes. MiXCR was run by TCRdb on the 5' RACE reads, yielding one entry per CDR3 protein. The table includes fewer than 250,000 distinct CDR3 sequences, more than 25% detected once. This CDR3 region has 13 residues. CDR1 and CDR2 from the germline V gene are MNHNY and SVGAGI (reference sequence). Trimming took 7 bases from V and 5 from J, leaving 14 bases between them. The receptor comes from a male donor with ankylosing spondylitis or in good health (not recorded which). Source material: blood, either unsorted or a sorted T cell fraction (not recorded which). The gene calls are TRBV6-6 and TRBJ2-5; D is undetermined. CDR3 nucleotide sequence: TGTGCCAGCATCCGGCCCCCATTGGAGACCCAGTACTTC. This gives the protein CASIRPPLETQYF.